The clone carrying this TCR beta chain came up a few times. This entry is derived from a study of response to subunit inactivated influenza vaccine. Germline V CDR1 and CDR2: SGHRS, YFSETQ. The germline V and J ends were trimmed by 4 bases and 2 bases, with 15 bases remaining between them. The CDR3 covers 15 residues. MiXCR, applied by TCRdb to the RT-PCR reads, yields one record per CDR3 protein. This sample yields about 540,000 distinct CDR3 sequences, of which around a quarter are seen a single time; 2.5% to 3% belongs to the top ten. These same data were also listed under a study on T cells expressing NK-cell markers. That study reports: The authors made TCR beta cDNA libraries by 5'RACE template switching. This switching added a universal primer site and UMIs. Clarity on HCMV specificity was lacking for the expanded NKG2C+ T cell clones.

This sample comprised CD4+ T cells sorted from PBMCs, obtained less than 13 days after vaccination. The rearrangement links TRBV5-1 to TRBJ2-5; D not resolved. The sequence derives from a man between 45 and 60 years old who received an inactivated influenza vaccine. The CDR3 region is CASSPARMAQETQYF. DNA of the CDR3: TGCGCCAGCAGCCCGGCGAGGATGGCTCAAGAGACCCAGTACTTC.